This T cell receptor beta chain stems from a study of human T cells and chemical hapten exposure. Whole-study context: Variation in per-sample TCR yields came mainly from small pooled library volume differences. Study-wide results and limits: With DPC sensitization, TCRs exceeding 1 in 1000 frequency showed no change.

There are a few counts of this clonotype. Its antigen is not identified. Individual cDNA molecules had unique molecular identifiers attached to them by the library. How the authors handled the data: Sequenced samples showed a median of around 96,000 TCRs each, with counts running from around 24,000 to 710,000. TCRdb redid the calling of the 5' RACE reads with MiXCR, one entry per CDR3 protein. The V and J calls shown here were made by TCRdb, not taken from the authors' results. The sample contains approximately 80,000 distinct CDR3 sequences, more than 15% of which appear only once. The authors' total RNA extraction used unfractionated whole blood. Germline values: CDR1 SGHTA, CDR2 FQGNSA. The CDR3 length is 16 residues. Trimming removed 2 bases at V and 4 bases at J, with 17 bases between.

V gene TRBV7-2 combines with J gene TRBJ1-2; no definite D call. The receptor comes from a female donor in good health. The CDR3 region has the DNA TGTGCCAGCAGCTTAAACCCCCAAGGTACAGCCTATGGCTACACCTTC. It codes for CASSLNPQGTAYGYTF.